Listed below are T cell receptor beta chains from one sample, sequenced in a study of blood T cells in healthy people across ages. Each CDR3 protein is one row after TCRdb ran MiXCR on the 5' RACE reads. The sample has approximately 770,000 distinct CDR3 sequences; about 62% are singletons. Sequenced input: blood. The receptors derive from a young man in good health. Each CDR3 is given with its conserved first and last residue. A D gene is named only where the DNA matches it firmly. Clone size is stated in some rows and not others, as once, few, many or a class when expanded.

TRBJ1-2 . . TRBV13 CASSGGGLYGYTF TGTGCCAGCAGCGGGGGGGGCCTCTATGGCTACACCTTC
TRBJ2-1 . . TRBV7-2 CASSRSEGSYNEQFF TGTGCCAGCAGCAGATCCGAGGGCTCCTACAATGAGCAGTTCTTC
TRBJ2-7 . few TRBV7-2 CASSSLGAYEQYF TGTGCCAGCAGCTCCCTGGGCGCCTACGAGCAGTACTTC
TRBJ2-3 . few TRBV6-2/TRBV6-3 CASSYFQADTQYF TGTGCCAGCAGTTACTTCCAGGCAGATACGCAGTATTTT
TRBJ2-1 . . TRBV12-3/TRBV12-4 CASSFVRTEQFF TGTGCCAGCAGTTTTGTGCGAACTGAGCAGTTCTTC
TRBJ2-1 TRBD2 . TRBV5-6 CASSRRLADYNEQFF TGTGCCAGCAGCAGAAGACTAGCGGACTACAATGAGCAGTTCTTC
TRBJ2-1 . few TRBV20-1 CSARDSLRSSYNEQFF TGCAGTGCTAGGGACTCGCTGAGAAGCTCCTACAATGAGCAGTTCTTC
TRBJ1-1 TRBD1 . TRBV29-1 CSAQKTGEAFF TGCAGCGCCCAGAAGACAGGGGAAGCTTTCTTT
TRBJ2-1 . . TRBV4-3 CASSHFPDRRQDNEQFF TGCGCCAGCAGCCACTTTCCTGACAGGCGGCAGGATAATGAGCAGTTCTTC
TRBJ2-5 . . TRBV3-1 CASSQENDRTQYF TGTGCCAGCAGCCAGGAAAACGACAGGACCCAGTACTTC
TRBJ2-1 . once TRBV15 CATAPEGGHSYEQFF TGTGCCACCGCTCCGGAGGGCGGGCACTCCTACGAGCAGTTCTTC
TRBJ2-7 TRBD2 few TRBV10-2 CATTSGGVHEQYF TGCGCCACCACTAGCGGGGGGGTCCACGAGCAGTACTTC
TRBJ1-5 . many TRBV10-3 CAISERDLGNQPQHF TGTGCCATCAGTGAGAGGGACCTCGGCAATCAGCCCCAGCATTTT
TRBJ2-7 . . TRBV2 CASSELGSSEQYF TGTGCCAGCAGTGAACTCGGATCCTCCGAGCAGTACTTC
TRBJ2-7 TRBD1 . TRBV20-1 CSATMGRGRGNEQYF TGCAGTGCCACAATGGGCAGGGGGCGCGGGAATGAGCAGTACTTC
TRBJ1-6 . . TRBV15 CATAVTGSNSPLHF TGTGCCACCGCGGTCACGGGGTCTAATTCACCCCTCCACTTT
TRBJ2-1 . few TRBV29-1 CSVETWNDNGEQFF TGCAGCGTTGAAACGTGGAATGATAATGGTGAGCAGTTCTTC
TRBJ2-5 . once TRBV6-1 CASRAGPQETQYF TGTGCCAGCAGAGCCGGGCCACAAGAGACCCAGTACTTC
TRBJ1-2 TRBD1 . TRBV20-1 CSGNHQGGGYGYTF TGCAGTGGCAATCATCAGGGGGGTGGCTATGGCTACACCTTC
TRBJ2-3 . . TRBV10-3 CAIRSSGQLYDTQYF TGTGCCATCAGGTCCAGCGGCCAACTTTATGATACGCAGTATTTT
TRBJ1-2 . . TRBV3-1 CASSLETGANYGYTF TGTGCCAGCAGCCTCGAGACAGGAGCTAACTATGGCTACACCTTC
TRBJ2-1 . few TRBV2 CASNRDSQSQFF TGTGCCAGCAACCGGGACTCTCAGAGTCAGTTCTTC
TRBJ2-2 . . TRBV7-2 CASSAPITGELFF TGTGCCAGCAGCGCGCCGATCACCGGGGAGCTGTTTTTT
TRBJ1-2 . . TRBV7-9 CASSLGSEVGGYTF TGTGCCAGCAGCTTGGGGTCAGAAGTAGGAGGCTACACCTTC
TRBJ2-7 . once TRBV5-1 CASGEGDGIYEQYF TGCGCCAGTGGGGAAGGGGACGGGATCTACGAGCAGTACTTC
TRBJ2-1 TRBD2 many TRBV10-3 CAIQTSGDHNEQFF TGTGCCATACAGACTAGCGGGGACCACAATGAGCAGTTCTTC
TRBJ1-6 . . TRBV6-5 CASSYSRTQNSPLHF TGTGCCAGCAGTTACTCTCGGACACAGAATTCACCCCTCCACTTT
TRBJ2-7 TRBD2 . TRBV20-1 CSATSGRYEQYF TGCAGTGCAACTAGCGGGAGGTACGAGCAGTACTTC
TRBJ2-6 . once TRBV4-3 CASSQEWGQGANVLTF TGCGCCAGCAGCCAAGAGTGGGGTCAAGGGGCCAACGTCCTGACTTTC
TRBJ2-1 TRBD2 . TRBV28 CASTSGLYNEQFF TGTGCCAGCACTAGCGGACTATACAATGAGCAGTTCTTC
TRBJ2-5 TRBD2 . TRBV7-3 CASSPTGGSWETQYF TGTGCCAGCAGCCCTACTGGCGGGAGTTGGGAGACCCAGTACTTC
TRBJ2-1 . . TRBV7-3 CASSLTDGTGAPEFF TGTGCCAGCAGCCTAACCGATGGGACCGGTGCCCCAGAGTTCTTC
TRBJ2-7 . few TRBV7-2 CASSVIAYEQYF TGTGCCAGCAGCGTCATCGCGTACGAGCAGTACTTC
TRBJ2-1 TRBD2 . TRBV4-2 CASRRGGGAWEQFF TGTGCCAGCAGAAGAGGCGGGGGGGCATGGGAGCAGTTCTTC
TRBJ2-7 TRBD1 few TRBV4-3 CASSPRQGPTSYEQYF TGCGCCAGCAGCCCACGACAGGGTCCAACTTCCTACGAGCAGTACTTC
TRBJ2-7 . . TRBV11-2 CASSLDSPGYEQYF TGTGCCAGCAGCTTAGACTCCCCCGGTTACGAGCAGTACTTC
TRBJ2-6 . . TRBV11-2 CASGVFLSGANVLTF TGTGCCTCAGGGGTTTTCCTCTCTGGGGCCAACGTCCTGACTTTC
TRBJ2-6 . . TRBV4-2 CASSQLPGSGANVLTF TGTGCCAGCAGCCAACTACCCGGCTCTGGGGCCAACGTCCTGACTTTC
TRBJ1-2 . . TRBV2 CASSEAQGSYDGGHTF TGTGCCAGCAGTGAAGCGCAGGGATCCTATGACGGGGGCCACACCTTC
TRBJ2-7 . . TRBV7-2 CASSVGPEQYF TGTGCCAGCAGCGTGGGTCCCGAGCAGTACTTC
TRBJ2-1 . . TRBV25-1 CASSSGDNNEQFF TGTGCCAGCAGTTCCGGGGACAATAATGAGCAGTTCTTC
TRBJ2-1 . . TRBV18 CASSPGDGSGFF TGTGCCAGCTCACCAGGGGACGGGAGCGGGTTCTTC
TRBJ2-6 . . TRBV6-2/TRBV6-3 CASTQRRAGSVLTF TGTGCCAGCACCCAAAGGCGCGCCGGGAGCGTCCTGACTTTC
TRBJ1-6 . . TRBV6-5 CASSLRGGNSSPLHF TGTGCCAGCAGCCTTCGGGGAGGGAATAGTTCACCCCTCCACTTT
TRBJ2-1 TRBD2 . TRBV5-1 CASSIAGTSGFGPNEQFF TGCGCCAGCAGCATAGCCGGGACTAGCGGATTTGGGCCCAATGAGCAGTTCTTC
TRBJ1-2 TRBD1 . TRBV18 CASSPQQDRDRNYGYTF TGTGCCAGCTCACCCCAACAGGACAGGGATCGAAATTATGGCTACACCTTC
TRBJ1-5 . . TRBV5-1 CASSEDGRGWDQPQHF TGCGCCAGCTCCGAAGATGGGAGGGGCTGGGATCAGCCCCAGCATTTT
TRBJ1-2 . . TRBV4-3 CASSGLDNYGYTF TGCGCCAGCAGCGGGTTAGATAACTATGGCTACACCTTC
TRBJ2-1 . . TRBV20-1 CSAKEGGNEQFF TGCAGTGCTAAAGAAGGTGGCAATGAGCAGTTCTTC
TRBJ1-5 . . TRBV6-2/TRBV6-3 CASSQDYTPQHF TGTGCCAGCAGCCAAGACTATACGCCCCAGCATTTT
TRBJ2-7 . . TRBV9 CASSVDSSPTYEQYF TGTGCCAGCAGCGTAGATAGTAGTCCGACCTACGAGCAGTACTTC
TRBJ2-1 . . TRBV20-1 CSARDPRTRIHQFF TGCAGTGCTAGAGATCCGAGGACACGGATTCACCAGTTCTTC
TRBJ1-5 TRBD1 few TRBV6-2/TRBV6-3 CASSYAIRQGGQPQHF TGTGCCAGCAGTTACGCCATCCGACAGGGCGGGCAGCCCCAGCATTTT
TRBJ2-1 . . TRBV29-1 CSVRGSHNEQFF TGCAGCGTTCGGGGGTCCCACAATGAGCAGTTCTTC
TRBJ2-1 TRBD2 . TRBV5-1 CASSREPLAGGYNEQFF TGCGCCAGCAGCCGCGAACCCCTAGCGGGAGGTTACAATGAGCAGTTCTTC
TRBJ1-2 TRBD1 few TRBV29-1 CSGSGDRGGYTF TGCAGCGGTTCCGGGGACAGGGGTGGCTACACCTTC
TRBJ2-7 . few TRBV7-2 CASSPRDGGGSYEQYF TGTGCCAGCAGCCCAAGAGACGGGGGTGGCAGCTACGAGCAGTACTTC
TRBJ2-7 TRBD1 few TRBV7-7 CASSPVPGQGMDEQYF TGTGCCAGCAGCCCAGTCCCGGGACAGGGGATGGACGAGCAGTACTTC
TRBJ2-2 . once TRBV3-1 CASSHTGNSNTGELFF TGTGCCAGCAGCCACACCGGGAACTCGAACACCGGGGAGCTGTTTTTT